Given below is one T cell receptor (beta chain) in context. V shed 5 bases and J 5 bases; nucleotides not matched to a gene: 5. The germline CDR1 and CDR2 sequences are KGHDR and SFDVKD. The CDR3 sequence is 13 residues long. This entry belongs to a study of CDR3 diversity in severe acne. TCRdb re-analysed the PCR reads in MiXCR, keeping a single row per CDR3 protein. The data show approximately 79,000 distinct CDR3 sequences, with about half seen just once and around 10% held by the top ten. This sequence was found in a male donor in good health, serving as a control. The rearrangement links TRBV24-1 to TRBJ2-7; 7 bases match TRBD1. The sample comprised blood. The CDR3 region has the DNA TGTGCCACCAGTGCCCTGACAGGGCACGAGCAGTACTTC. Translating it yields CATSALTGHEQYF.